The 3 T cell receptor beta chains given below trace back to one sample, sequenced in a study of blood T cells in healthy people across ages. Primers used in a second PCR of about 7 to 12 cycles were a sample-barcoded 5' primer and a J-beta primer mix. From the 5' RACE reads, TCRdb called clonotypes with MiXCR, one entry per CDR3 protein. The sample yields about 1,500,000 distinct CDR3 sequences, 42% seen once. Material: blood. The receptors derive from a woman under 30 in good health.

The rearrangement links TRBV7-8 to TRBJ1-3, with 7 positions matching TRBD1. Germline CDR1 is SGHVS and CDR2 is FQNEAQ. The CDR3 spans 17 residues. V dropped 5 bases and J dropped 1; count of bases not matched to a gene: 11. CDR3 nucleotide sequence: TGTGCCAGCAGCCAGGGGGGCGCCAGCCTGTCTGGAAACACCATATATTTT. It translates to CASSQGGASLSGNTIYF.

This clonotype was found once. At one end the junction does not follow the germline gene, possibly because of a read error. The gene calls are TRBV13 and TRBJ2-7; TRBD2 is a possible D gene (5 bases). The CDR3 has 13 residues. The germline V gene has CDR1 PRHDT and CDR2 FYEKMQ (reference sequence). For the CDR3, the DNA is TGTGCCAGCAGCTTGCTTAGCGCCTACAAGCAGTACTTC. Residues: CASSLLSAYKQYF.

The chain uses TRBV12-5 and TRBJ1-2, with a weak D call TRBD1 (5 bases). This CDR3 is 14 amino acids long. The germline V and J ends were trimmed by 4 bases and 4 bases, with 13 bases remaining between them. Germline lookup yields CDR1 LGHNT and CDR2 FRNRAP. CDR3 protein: CASGSETVVYGYTF. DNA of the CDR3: TGTGCTAGTGGTTCGGAGACAGTAGTCTATGGCTACACCTTC.